A selection of T cell receptor beta chains follows, all from one sample in a study of CXCR3-negative and CXCR3-positive naive CD8 T cells. TCRdb reprocessed the 5' RACE reads and keeps a single row for each CDR3 protein, giving no DNA. This table holds over 150,000 distinct CDR3 sequences. Sequenced sample: naive CXCR3+ CD8+ T cells from blood. The origin of the receptors is a human donor in good health. Some clones in this sample may be carry-over from other donors' samples. CDR3s include the opening cysteine and the closing phenylalanine or tryptophan.

v_call	j_call	cdr3_aa
TRBV5-1	TRBJ2-3	CASSETSGVPDTQYF
TRBV28	TRBJ1-2	CASSSGTAIYGYTF
TRBV15	TRBJ2-3	CATSRDPSFTDTQYF
TRBV6-5	TRBJ1-2	CASRPQQGASYGYTF
TRBV20-1	TRBJ2-7	CSARVRREAFYEQYF
TRBV28	TRBJ2-7	CASTVGRWLGYERYF
TRBV6-6	TRBJ2-1	CASSYVQPDEQFF
TRBV29-1	TRBJ2-7	CSVVFRGEQYF
TRBV19	TRBJ2-7	CASSTGTGTYEQYF
TRBV4-3	TRBJ2-1	CASIQLAGGLNEQFF
TRBV3-1	TRBJ2-3	CASSQELGIAGAHHTDTQYF
TRBV4-1	TRBJ2-1	CASSPRDDAHQTFQFF
TRBV29-1	TRBJ1-2	CSVVRGGDGYTF
TRBV2	TRBJ1-4	CASSEAVRAPEKLFF
TRBV10-3	TRBJ1-1	CAISPEAYGTEAFF
TRBV13	TRBJ1-1	CASSLGSTEAFF
TRBV24-1	TRBJ2-5	CATSDRTSGRQETQYF
TRBV2	TRBJ1-1	CASSEFGSQGGEAFF
TRBV29-1	TRBJ1-2	CSVEDMGGYGYTF
TRBV7-9	TRBJ1-5	CASSLVPGGRFYSNQPQHF
TRBV28	TRBJ2-3	CASSLGLAGVLYTQYF
TRBV14	TRBJ1-1	CASSHRTLNTEAFF
TRBV4-1	TRBJ2-1	CASSQGPSVPRFF
TRBV10-2	TRBJ2-2	CASRGAPSNTGELFF
TRBV12-3/TRBV12-4	TRBJ2-1	CASSPPGLQPNEQFF
TRBV29-1	TRBJ2-3	CSGRQEITDTQYF
TRBV28	TRBJ2-7	CASSSPRGISTGEQYF
TRBV29-1	TRBJ2-2	CSVEWGTGELFF
TRBV6-6	TRBJ1-1	CASSNEQGATTEAFF
TRBV6-2/TRBV6-3	TRBJ2-2	CASSYRVQGWNTGELFF
TRBV7-3	TRBJ2-5	CASSLVGQGAETQYF
TRBV12-3/TRBV12-4	TRBJ2-1	CASNPTRVDNNEQFF
TRBV2	TRBJ2-5	CASSQDEAGVGETQYF
TRBV29-1	TRBJ2-2	CSAVDRDRNTGELFF
TRBV12-3/TRBV12-4	TRBJ2-5	CASSWGVGLETQYF
TRBV15	TRBJ2-2	CATRGGLGRSTGELFF
TRBV5-1	TRBJ2-1	CASSFELASSYEQFF
TRBV5-1	TRBJ1-5	CASSKTGQPNQPQHF
TRBV6-6	TRBJ2-1	CASSHPDNEQFF
TRBV12-3/TRBV12-4	TRBJ2-5	CASSFGGGAQQETQYF